These 6 T cell receptor beta chains were all obtained from the same sample, sequenced in a study of blood T cell repertoires in COVID-19. The table came from immunoSEQ multiplex PCR; TCRdb's copy has only in-frame clones and leaves some out. The top ten clones hold roughly 8% of a sample with about 170,000 clones, roughly 86% of them seen once. The sequenced material came from peripheral blood. Receptors were obtained from a man in his forties who had recovered from COVID-19.

The chain recombines TRBV11-2 with TRBJ2-7; 8 nucleotides line up with TRBD1. After removal of 3 bases from V and 5 bases from J, the junction contained 9 bases not matched to a gene. The CDR3 totals 15 residues. CDR1 is SGHAT and CDR2 is FQNNGV in the germline V gene. The CDR3 DNA sequence: TGTGCCAGCAGCTTCACCCGGACAGGGTCGAACGAGCAGTACTTC. Residues: CASSFTRTGSNEQYF.

CDR3 coding DNA: TGCGCCAGCAGCTTGGAGTTCGGGAGTTCCTACGAGCAGTACTTC. The encoded protein is CASSLEFGSSYEQYF. V is TRBV5-1 and J is TRBJ2-7, with a weak D call TRBD2 (6 bases). The V end lost 0 bases, the J end lost 1 base, and 11 bases lay between the germline ends. CDR1 SGHRS and CDR2 YFSETQ come from the germline V gene. The CDR3 consists of 15 residues.

The genes are TRBV7-9 and TRBJ1-1; possible D gene TRBD1, 6 bases. Deletions cut 1 base from V and 2 bases from J, with 11 bases between. The CDR3 is 15 residues long. Germline V gene sequence: CDR1 SEHNR, CDR2 FQNEAQ (reference sequence). CDR3 sequence (DNA): TGTGCCAGCAGCTTAGAGCCAGGGGTAAACACTGAAGCTTTCTTT. It encodes CASSLEPGVNTEAFF.

This clone was seen a single time. This chain uses TRBV6-2 or TRBV6-3 with TRBJ2-5; 9 bases line up with TRBD1. CDR3 length equals 15 residues. V gave up 5 bases and J gave up 4 bases; unmatched junction bases: 8. Germline CDR1 MNHEY, CDR2 SVGEGT. The CDR3 DNA is TGTGCCAGCAGTAAGGGACAGGGAGTTCCAGAGACCCAGTACTTC. The encoded protein is CASSKGQGVPETQYF.

This sequence joins TRBV9 and TRBJ2-6; 12 bases are shared with TRBD2. J gave up 0 bases and V 2 bases, and 3 bases lay outside the gene matches. Germline values: CDR1 SGDLS, CDR2 YYNGEE. The CDR3 totals 18 residues. CDR3 in DNA: TGTGCCAGCAGCGTCGGACTAGCGGGGTCCTCTGGGGCCAACGTCCTGACTTTC. It translates to CASSVGLAGSSGANVLTF.

This clone was counted a single time. The chain carries TRBV6-4 and TRBJ2-1, with D perhaps matching TRBD2 (5 bases). This CDR3 is 14 amino acids long. V was cut by 10 bases and J by 0 bases, with 13 bases left in between. Germline V gives CDR1 MRHNA, CDR2 SNTAGT. CDR3 nucleotide sequence: TGTGCCACACCGGGGATGAGCTCCTACAATGAGCAGTTCTTC. Amino acid sequence: CATPGMSSYNEQFF.